The 29 T cell receptor beta chains below were found in one sample sequenced in a study of T cells expressing NK-cell markers. Using the 5' RACE reads, TCRdb records one entry per CDR3 protein without DNA. This listing includes roughly 110,000 distinct CDR3 sequences. The sample consisted of blood T cells: a sorted CD56 or NKG2C T cell subset, CD4+ or CD8+ T cells, or bulk PBMC T cells (not recorded which). These receptors all stem from a woman between 18 and 70 years old in good health.

The rearrangement links TRBV7-3 to TRBJ2-1; as DNA is missing, the TRBD1 call by TCRdb cannot be tested. CDR1 SGHTA and CDR2 FQGTGA come from the germline V gene. The CDR3 is made up of 15 amino acids. The CDR3 region is CASSYTGGFLDEQFF. The full variable domain, in which reference TRBV7-3 and TRBJ2-1 provide the parts outside the CDR3, is GAGVSQTPSNKVTEKGKYVELRCDPISGHTALYWYRQSLGQGPEFLIYFQGTGAADDSGLPNDRFFAVRPEGSVSTLKIQRTERGDSAVYLCASSYTGGFLDEQFFGPGTRLTVL.

The chain joins TRBV12-3 or TRBV12-4 to TRBJ2-7; TCRdb calls TRBD2, which cannot be checked without DNA. This CDR3 has 14 amino acids. The CDR3 sequence: CASTPGTSGYEQYF.

The V call is TRBV6-2 or TRBV6-3, the J call TRBJ2-1; TCRdb's D gene call, TRBD2, goes unchecked for lack of DNA. There are 16 residues in the CDR3. Germline CDR1 reads MNHEY; CDR2 reads SVGEGT. The CDR3 is CASSDPGLAGMDEQFF.

The chain uses TRBV20-1 and TRBJ2-1; the D call of TRBD2 rests on TCRdb alone, since no DNA is present to check it. The CDR3 is 15 amino acids. Per the germline V gene, CDR1 is DFQATT and CDR2 is SNEGSKA (reference sequence). The CDR3: CSARKFGGEYNEQFF.

This chain joins TRBV12-3 or TRBV12-4 and TRBJ2-3; TCRdb's D call, TRBD2, is unchecked because there is no DNA. This CDR3 is built from 14 residues. CDR3 sequence: CASRTSGSTDTQYF.

The gene calls are TRBV5-6 and TRBJ2-5; the D call of TRBD1 rests on TCRdb alone, since no DNA is present to check it. Germline V gene sequence: CDR1 SGHDT, CDR2 YYEEEE. CDR3 length equals 14 residues. The CDR3 reads CASNLTGGRETQYF.

The chain employs TRBV14 and TRBJ2-3; with no DNA, the TCRdb D assignment of TRBD1 cannot be verified. CDR1 is SGHDN and CDR2 is FVKESK in the germline V gene. This CDR3 is 16 amino acids long. The chain's CDR3 is CASSFRTGLPPDTQYF.

V gene TRBV4-1 combines with J gene TRBJ2-2. The CDR3 has 12 amino acids. Germline values: CDR1 MGHRA, CDR2 YSYEKL. CDR3 protein: CASSQGGGELFF.

The chain employs TRBV29-1 and TRBJ2-2; as DNA is missing, the TRBD2 call by TCRdb cannot be tested. The CDR3 totals 14 residues. Germline values: CDR1 SQVTM, CDR2 ANQGSEA. The CDR3 sequence: CSVSHGSNTGELFF.

The chain links TRBV6-5 to TRBJ1-2; TCRdb's D gene call, TRBD1, goes unchecked for lack of DNA. The germline gives CDR1 MNHEY, CDR2 SVGAGI. This CDR3 comprises 15 residues. The CDR3 protein is CASSYFGQGAHGYAF.

The rearrangement uses TRBV6-4 and TRBJ2-2. CDR1 is MRHNA and CDR2 is SNTAGT in the germline V gene. The CDR3 runs to 13 residues. The CDR3 spells CASSDVGTGELFF.

This chain links TRBV12-3 or TRBV12-4 with TRBJ1-1; the D call from TCRdb, TRBD1, cannot be confirmed without DNA. CDR3 length: 13 amino acids. CDR3 loop: CAITDRVGTEAFF.

This chain joins TRBV21-1 and TRBJ1-3; the TCRdb D gene call, TRBD1, has no DNA to confirm it. TRBV21-1 is a pseudogene segment. CDR3 length equals 14 residues. This chain's CDR3 is CARRQGTSGNTIYF.

The V call is TRBV4-3, the J call TRBJ2-1; TCRdb proposes TRBD2, but this gene call is untestable without DNA. Germline-derived CDR1 and CDR2 are LGHNA and YSLEER. The CDR3 sequence is 13 residues long. The CDR3 loop reads CASSQVRGLEQFF.

The chain has TRBV7-9 and TRBJ2-5; TCRdb's assignment of TRBD1 cannot be checked, as there is no DNA. Germline V gene sequence: CDR1 SEHNR, CDR2 FQNEAQ (reference sequence). This CDR3 is built from 15 residues. The CDR3 region is CASSLVPWGLETQYF.

The rearrangement uses TRBV5-6 and TRBJ2-5; absent DNA, TCRdb's TRBD1 call cannot be checked. Looked up from germline, CDR1 is SGHDT and CDR2 is YYEEEE. The CDR3 sequence is 16 residues long. This CDR3 reads CASSLAQGKYQETQYF.

The chain carries TRBV28 and TRBJ1-1; TCRdb proposes TRBD1, but this gene call is untestable without DNA. The V gene's germline CDR1 is MDHEN and CDR2 SYDVKM. The CDR3 is made up of 13 amino acids. The CDR3 sequence: CASSLRGFDEAFF.

The chain is built from TRBV12-3 or TRBV12-4 and TRBJ1-5. CDR3 length equals 15 residues. The CDR3 loop reads CASNHEGLPNQPQHF.

The rearrangement joins TRBV9 to TRBJ2-1; TCRdb indicates TRBD2, and absent DNA this call remains unverified. Germline CDR1 is SGDLS and CDR2 is YYNGEE. The CDR3 has 15 residues. CDR3 loop: CASSVTGTRYNEQFF.

The V call is TRBV27, the J call TRBJ2-1; there is no DNA to check the TCRdb D call of TRBD1. The CDR3 sequence is 15 residues long. Germline V lookup: CDR1 MNHEY, CDR2 SMNVEV (reference sequence). CDR3: CASSHRDSSYNEQFF.

The rearrangement joins TRBV4-3 to TRBJ1-6; TCRdb's D call of TRBD1 is untestable without DNA. CDR3 length: 13 amino acids. Per germline, CDR1 LGHNA and CDR2 YSLEER. The chain's CDR3 is CASNTGAGSPLHF.

V gene TRBV4-1 combines with J gene TRBJ2-2; TCRdb lists TRBD1, though no DNA is available to test this call. Germline CDR1 MGHRA, CDR2 YSYEKL. The length of the CDR3 is 15 residues. CDR3 sequence reads: CASSQVGQGAWELFF.

V gene TRBV4-1 combines with J gene TRBJ2-5. There are 12 residues in the CDR3. Germline-derived CDR1 and CDR2 are MGHRA and YSYEKL. The CDR3 sequence is CASSQGGETQYF.

The J gene is TRBJ2-2, the V gene TRBV5-7; TCRdb's assignment of TRBD2 cannot be checked, as there is no DNA. TRBV5-7 is assigned to the ORF class and has an uncertain function. The CDR3 spans 16 residues. The CDR3: CASSLEGRGNTGELFF.

The chain links TRBV20-1 to TRBJ2-5; TCRdb names TRBD1, which stays unverified in the absence of DNA. CDR3 length: 17 residues. CDR1 and CDR2 (germline): DFQATT, SNEGSKA (reference sequence). The CDR3 loop is CSAYTGTGDRLRETQYF.

The chain links TRBV15 to TRBJ1-2. CDR3 length: 14 amino acids. The germline CDR1 and CDR2 sequences are LNHNV and YYDKDF (reference sequence). CDR3 sequence: CATSSSQLDYGYTF.

The chain recombines TRBV12-3 or TRBV12-4 with TRBJ1-1; checking the TCRdb D call of TRBD1 is not possible without DNA. The CDR3 length is 15 residues. The CDR3 is CASSYFLTENTEAFF.

The V gene is TRBV19, the J gene TRBJ2-3; TCRdb proposes TRBD1, but this gene call is untestable without DNA. Germline CDR1 LNHDA, CDR2 SQIVND (reference sequence). The CDR3 is 15 amino acids. CDR3: CASSPSDRDADTQYF.

V and J are TRBV11-1 and TRBJ2-6; as DNA is missing, the TRBD1 call by TCRdb cannot be tested. Germline V lookup: CDR1 SGHAT, CDR2 FQDESV (reference sequence). This CDR3 region has 18 residues. The CDR3: CASSPPRAESSGANVLTF.